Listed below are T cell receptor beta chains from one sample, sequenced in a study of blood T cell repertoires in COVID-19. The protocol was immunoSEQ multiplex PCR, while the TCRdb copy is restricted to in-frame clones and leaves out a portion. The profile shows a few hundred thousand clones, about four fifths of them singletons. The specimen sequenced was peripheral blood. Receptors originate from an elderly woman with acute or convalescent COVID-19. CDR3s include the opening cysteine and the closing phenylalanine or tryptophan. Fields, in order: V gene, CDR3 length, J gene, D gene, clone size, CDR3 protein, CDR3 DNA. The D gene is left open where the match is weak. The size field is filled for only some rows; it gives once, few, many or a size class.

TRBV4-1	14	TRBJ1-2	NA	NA	CASSQDRELSGYTF	TGCGCCAGCAGCCAAGATCGAGAATTATCTGGCTACACCTTC
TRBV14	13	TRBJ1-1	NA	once	CASSSSWATEAFF	TGTGCCAGCAGCAGTTCGTGGGCAACTGAAGCTTTCTTT
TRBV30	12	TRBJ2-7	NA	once	CAWSPPFREQYF	TGTGCCTGGAGCCCGCCCTTCCGGGAGCAGTACTTC
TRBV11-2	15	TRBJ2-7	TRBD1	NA	CASSLETGGTYEQYF	TGTGCCAGCAGCTTAGAGACAGGGGGGACCTACGAGCAGTACTTC
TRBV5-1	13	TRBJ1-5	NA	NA	CASSLAGNQPQHF	TGCGCCAGCAGCTTGGCGGGCAATCAGCCCCAGCATTTT
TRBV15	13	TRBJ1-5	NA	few	CATSRGPNQPQHF	TGTGCCACCAGCAGAGGTCCAAATCAGCCCCAGCATTTT
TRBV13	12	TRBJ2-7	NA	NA	CAGRGISYEQYF	TGTGCCGGGAGGGGGATCTCCTACGAGCAGTACTTC
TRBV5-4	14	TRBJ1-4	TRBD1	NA	CASSLVGQAEKLFF	TGTGCCAGCAGCTTGGTGGGACAGGCTGAAAAACTGTTTTTT
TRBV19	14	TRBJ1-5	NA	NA	CASSIPGSNQPQHF	TGTGCCAGTAGTATACCGGGTTCCAATCAGCCCCAGCATTTT
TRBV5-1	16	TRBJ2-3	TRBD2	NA	CASSPSTSGGGDTQYF	TGCGCCAGCAGCCCTTCGACTAGCGGGGGAGGGGATACGCAGTATTTT
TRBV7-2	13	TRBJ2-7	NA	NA	CASSLEARGEQYF	TGTGCCAGCAGCTTAGAGGCCCGGGGTGAGCAGTACTTC
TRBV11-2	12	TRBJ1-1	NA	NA	CASSLESTEAFF	TGTGCCAGCAGCTTAGAGAGCACTGAAGCTTTCTTT
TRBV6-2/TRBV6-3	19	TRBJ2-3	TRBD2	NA	CASSSGLAGMIWGTDTQYF	TGTGCCAGCAGTTCTGGACTAGCGGGTATGATTTGGGGCACAGATACGCAGTATTTT